Below, 10 T cell receptor beta chains from the same sample are listed, as sequenced in a study of blood T cell repertoires in COVID-19. The table came from immunoSEQ multiplex PCR; TCRdb's copy has only in-frame clones and leaves some out. The data show some 260,000 clones, with roughly 77% seen just once and around 3.4% held by the top ten. The sample taken for sequencing was peripheral blood. These receptors were obtained from a woman older than 75 with acute or convalescent COVID-19.

The chain uses TRBV7-3 and TRBJ2-2; possibly TRBD2 for D (6 bases). The CDR3 spans 15 residues. V was clipped by 7 bases and J by 4 bases, with 16 bases between them. Germline-derived CDR1 and CDR2 are SGHTA and FQGTGA. The CDR3 nucleotides read TGTGCCAGCAAGAGGGACTCAGGGCCCACCGGGGAGCTGTTTTTT. It is translated as CASKRDSGPTGELFF. The entire variable domain, with the rest obtained from reference TRBV7-3 and TRBJ2-2, is as follows: GAGVSQTPSNKVTEKGKYVELRCDPISGHTALYWYRQSLGQGPEFLIYFQGTGAADDSGLPNDRFFAVRPEGSVSTLKIQRTERGDSAVYLCASKRDSGPTGELFFGEGSRLTVL.

V is TRBV2 and J is TRBJ2-3; TRBD2 aligns across 12 bases. Germline values: CDR1 SNHLY, CDR2 FYNNEI. The length of the CDR3 is 17 residues. J lost 6 bases, V lost 1 base, and 8 bases had no gene match. The CDR3 DNA reads TGTGCCAGCAGTGAAGAAAGGCTAGCGGGGGGGCCGGATACGCAGTATTTT. Translation gives CASSEERLAGGPDTQYF. The full variable domain, in which reference TRBV2 and TRBJ2-3 provide the parts outside the CDR3, is EPEVTQTPSHQVTQMGQEVILRCVPISNHLYFYWYRQILGQKVEFLVSFYNNEISEKSEIFDDQFSVERPDGSNFTLKIRSTKLEDSAMYFCASSEERLAGGPDTQYFGPGTRLTVL.

About this clone: Other DNA sequences in this sample translate to the same CDR3. This chain links TRBV7-8 with TRBJ1-2, with D possibly being TRBD1 (5 bases). The CDR3 is made up of 13 amino acids. The germline CDR1 and CDR2 sequences are SGHVS and FQNEAQ. V lost 5 bases and J lost 4, with 11 bases in between. CDR3 in amino acids: CASSPGGGYGYTF. CDR3 nucleotide sequence: TGTGCCAGCAGCCCGGGGGGTGGCTATGGCTACACCTTC.

This chain joins TRBV19 and TRBJ1-2; TRBD1 aligns across 7 bases. Looked up from germline, CDR1 is LNHDA and CDR2 is SQIVND (reference sequence). V lost 6 bases, J lost 5 bases, and 9 bases stayed unmatched. CDR3 length equals 14 residues. DNA for the CDR3: TGTGCCAGTAGCAGAAGTACAGGGGAGTATGGCTACACCTTC. Encoded protein: CASSRSTGEYGYTF.

The V and J genes are TRBV18 and TRBJ2-5, with 12 bases identical to TRBD1. The CDR3 is made up of 15 amino acids. V shed 4 bases, J shed 3 bases, and the junction held 3 bases outside the gene matches. Germline V CDR1 and CDR2: KGHSH, LQKENI. Here the CDR3 DNA reads TGTGCCAGCTCACGAGGGACAGGGGGCAAAGAGACCCAGTACTTC. It specifies CASSRGTGGKETQYF.

This clone was seen a single time. The chain combines TRBV2 with TRBJ2-2; D is possibly TRBD1 (6 bases). Trimming stripped 6 bases from V and 4 bases from J, with 12 bases between. The CDR3 has 14 amino acids. The germline V gene has CDR1 SNHLY and CDR2 FYNNEI. In DNA form, the CDR3 reads TGTGCCAGCAGCGCGACAGGTTTCACCGGGGAGCTGTTTTTT. The encoded protein is CASSATGFTGELFF.

This clone was counted a single time. The chain uses TRBV6-1 and TRBJ1-5; D may be TRBD1 (6 bases). Deletions cut 1 base from V and 4 bases from J, with 8 bases between. The CDR3 consists of 14 residues. CDR1 MNHNS and CDR2 SASEGT come from the germline V gene. The CDR3 here is CASSEVDRNQPQHF. CDR3 DNA sequence: TGTGCCAGCAGTGAAGTGGACAGAAATCAGCCCCAGCATTTT.

This clone was picked up a small number of times. The chain joins TRBV7-8 to TRBJ1-1; possible D gene TRBD1, 6 bases. V lost 5 bases and J lost 4, with 26 bases in between. The CDR3 is 18 amino acids. Germline values: CDR1 SGHVS, CDR2 FQNEAQ. The CDR3 sequence: CASSPIHRAGLMSTEAFF. In DNA form, the CDR3 reads TGTGCCAGCAGCCCCATACACAGGGCCGGGCTTATGAGCACTGAAGCTTTCTTT.

V usage is TRBV3-1 (or the pseudogene TRBV3-2) and J usage is TRBJ2-4; D is possibly TRBD2 (6 bases). Trimming took off 0 bases at V and 7 bases at J, with 37 bases between the two ends. Germline V CDR1 and CDR2: LGHDT, YNNKEL (reference sequence). The CDR3 extends over 23 amino acids. The CDR3: CASSQDPPTATCPGGEIRNIQYF. The CDR3 DNA reads TGTGCCAGCAGCCAAGACCCCCCGACGGCGACTTGCCCTGGCGGGGAGATTCGGAACATTCAGTACTTC.

The chain employs TRBV5-1 and TRBJ2-7; 8 positions match TRBD1. After removal of 4 bases from V and 3 bases from J, the junction contained 12 bases not matched to a gene. Germline CDR1 is SGHRS and CDR2 is YFSETQ. The CDR3 runs 16 residues. The CDR3 here is CASSAGQVEVGYEQYF. The CDR3, as DNA: TGCGCCAGCAGCGCGGGACAGGTTGAAGTGGGCTACGAGCAGTACTTC.